These T cell receptor beta chains were read from a single sample in a study of cytomegalovirus exposure and HLA in healthy donors. Assay used: immunoSEQ multiplex PCR; TCRdb lists only in-frame clones, some missing. The sample lists roughly 57,000 clones, approximately 93% occurring once. What was sequenced was PBMCs. Receptors originate from a woman in her late teens or twenties in good health and CMV-seropositive. Each CDR3 is given with its conserved first and last residue. A D gene is named only where the DNA matches it firmly. Where a row states a size, it is once, few, many or the class of an expanded clone; other rows omit it.

J gene: TRBJ2-7
V gene: TRBV28
clone size: once
D gene: .
CDR3 length: 14
CDR3 protein: CASSLSAGIYEQYF
CDR3 DNA: TGTGCCAGCAGTTTGTCGGCCGGGATCTACGAGCAGTACTTC

J gene: TRBJ1-4
V gene: TRBV7-9
clone size: .
D gene: .
CDR3 length: 14
CDR3 protein: CASSPQGVREKLFF
CDR3 DNA: TGTGCCAGCAGCCCACAGGGCGTAAGGGAAAAACTGTTTTTT

J gene: TRBJ2-2
V gene: TRBV29-1
clone size: .
D gene: .
CDR3 length: 14
CDR3 protein: CSVEVGSGAGELFF
CDR3 DNA: TGCAGCGTTGAAGTGGGCTCAGGGGCCGGGGAGCTGTTTTTT

J gene: TRBJ2-1
V gene: TRBV2
clone size: .
D gene: .
CDR3 length: 14
CDR3 protein: CASSRGTAYNEQFF
CDR3 DNA: TGTGCCAGCAGTAGGGGGACCGCCTACAATGAGCAGTTCTTC

J gene: TRBJ1-2
V gene: TRBV29-1
clone size: .
D gene: .
CDR3 length: 12
CDR3 protein: CSVARGVDGYTF
CDR3 DNA: TGCAGCGTTGCGCGGGGGGTGGATGGCTACACCTTC

J gene: TRBJ1-2
V gene: TRBV10-3
clone size: once
D gene: TRBD1
CDR3 length: 13
CDR3 protein: CAISEGTGGGYTF
CDR3 DNA: TGTGCCATCAGCGAAGGGACAGGTGGTGGCTACACCTTC

J gene: TRBJ2-1
V gene: TRBV4-3
clone size: once
D gene: TRBD2
CDR3 length: 19
CDR3 protein: CASSQDSSSGVSSYNEQFF
CDR3 DNA: TGCGCCAGCAGCCAAGATTCTTCTAGCGGGGTAAGCTCCTACAATGAGCAGTTCTTC

J gene: TRBJ1-3
V gene: TRBV21-1
clone size: .
D gene: .
CDR3 length: 19
CDR3 protein: CASSKGDPGLEGSGNTIYF
CDR3 DNA: TGTGCCAGCAGCAAAGGGGATCCGGGGTTGGAGGGTTCTGGAAACACCATATATTTT

J gene: TRBJ1-1
V gene: TRBV7-9
clone size: .
D gene: .
CDR3 length: 13
CDR3 protein: CASSSDMNTEAFF
CDR3 DNA: TGTGCCAGCAGTTCGGACATGAACACTGAAGCTTTCTTT

J gene: TRBJ1-1
V gene: TRBV29-1
clone size: .
D gene: TRBD1
CDR3 length: 14
CDR3 protein: CSVMDREWGTEAFF
CDR3 DNA: TGCAGCGTCATGGACAGGGAATGGGGAACTGAAGCTTTCTTT

J gene: TRBJ2-3
V gene: TRBV27
clone size: few
D gene: TRBD2
CDR3 length: 14
CDR3 protein: CATRGSGGTDTQYF
CDR3 DNA: TGTGCCACACGAGGTAGCGGGGGCACAGATACGCAGTATTTT

J gene: TRBJ2-5
V gene: TRBV6-5
clone size: .
D gene: .
CDR3 length: 15
CDR3 protein: CASSPPGIYRETQYF
CDR3 DNA: TGTGCCAGCAGTCCTCCGGGAATCTATCGGGAGACCCAGTACTTC

J gene: TRBJ2-7
V gene: TRBV5-6
clone size: .
D gene: TRBD2
CDR3 length: 15
CDR3 protein: CASSLWAGVNYEQYF
CDR3 DNA: TGTGCCAGCAGCTTGTGGGCGGGAGTAAACTACGAGCAGTACTTC

J gene: TRBJ2-7
V gene: TRBV27
clone size: .
D gene: .
CDR3 length: 14
CDR3 protein: CASSLQGLLYEQYF
CDR3 DNA: TGTGCCAGCAGTTTACAGGGGTTACTTTACGAGCAGTACTTC

J gene: TRBJ1-1
V gene: TRBV4-3
clone size: .
D gene: .
CDR3 length: 13
CDR3 protein: CASSQDRGREAFF
CDR3 DNA: TGCGCCAGCAGCCAAGATCGGGGTAGGGAAGCTTTCTTT

J gene: TRBJ2-1
V gene: TRBV7-2
clone size: .
D gene: TRBD1
CDR3 length: 16
CDR3 protein: CASSRIRTGSGNEQFF
CDR3 DNA: TGTGCCAGCAGCCGCATTCGGACAGGGAGCGGTAATGAGCAGTTCTTC

J gene: TRBJ2-2
V gene: TRBV29-1
clone size: .
D gene: .
CDR3 length: 14
CDR3 protein: CSVADRYGTGELFF
CDR3 DNA: TGCAGCGTCGCTGACAGATATGGAACCGGGGAGCTGTTTTTT

J gene: TRBJ2-1
V gene: TRBV15
clone size: .
D gene: .
CDR3 length: 14
CDR3 protein: CATSRDAGQNVRFF
CDR3 DNA: TGTGCCACCAGCAGAGATGCCGGACAGAACGTTCGGTTCTTC

J gene: TRBJ2-7
V gene: TRBV5-4
clone size: .
D gene: .
CDR3 length: 14
CDR3 protein: CASSLATRRDEQYF
CDR3 DNA: TGTGCCAGCAGCTTGGCTACCCGGCGGGACGAGCAGTACTTC

J gene: TRBJ2-6
V gene: TRBV10-3
clone size: once
D gene: TRBD1
CDR3 length: 18
CDR3 protein: CAIRSSGTGTSGANVLTF
CDR3 DNA: TGTGCCATCAGATCCTCCGGGACAGGGACCTCCGGGGCCAACGTCCTGACTTTC

J gene: TRBJ1-2
V gene: TRBV19
clone size: .
D gene: TRBD1
CDR3 length: 15
CDR3 protein: CASSRRGQVHYGYTF
CDR3 DNA: TGTGCCAGTAGTAGGAGGGGACAGGTACACTATGGCTACACCTTC

J gene: TRBJ2-1
V gene: TRBV11-3
clone size: .
D gene: TRBD2
CDR3 length: 14
CDR3 protein: CASSFGGDRDEQFF
CDR3 DNA: TGTGCCAGCAGTTTTGGGGGGGATCGGGATGAGCAGTTCTTC

J gene: TRBJ2-3
V gene: TRBV2
clone size: once
D gene: TRBD1
CDR3 length: 15
CDR3 protein: CASGGQGGPTDTQYF
CDR3 DNA: TGTGCCAGCGGGGGACAGGGGGGACCCACAGATACGCAGTATTTT

J gene: TRBJ2-1
V gene: TRBV27
clone size: .
D gene: .
CDR3 length: 13
CDR3 protein: CASSLGQSNEQFF
CDR3 DNA: TGTGCCAGCAGTTTGGGCCAGAGCAATGAGCAGTTCTTC

J gene: TRBJ2-7
V gene: TRBV4-1
clone size: .
D gene: .
CDR3 length: 16
CDR3 protein: CASSQDQAGSSYEQYF
CDR3 DNA: TGCGCCAGCAGCCAAGATCAGGCAGGTAGCTCCTACGAGCAGTACTTC

J gene: TRBJ1-1
V gene: TRBV10-3
clone size: .
D gene: TRBD1
CDR3 length: 17
CDR3 protein: CAISELGIRQGNTEAFF
CDR3 DNA: TGTGCCATCAGTGAGCTGGGTATAAGACAGGGGAACACTGAAGCTTTCTTT

J gene: TRBJ1-6
V gene: TRBV6-1
clone size: .
D gene: .
CDR3 length: 14
CDR3 protein: CAITNGILNSPLHF
CDR3 DNA: TGTGCCATTACGAACGGGATTTTAAATTCACCCCTCCACTTT

J gene: TRBJ2-1
V gene: TRBV19
clone size: once
D gene: .
CDR3 length: 13
CDR3 protein: CASSMLSSREQFF
CDR3 DNA: TGTGCCAGTAGTATGTTGTCGAGCCGTGAGCAGTTCTTC

J gene: TRBJ2-3
V gene: TRBV7-6
clone size: .
D gene: .
CDR3 length: 14
CDR3 protein: CASSLRGATDTQYF
CDR3 DNA: TGTGCCAGCAGCTTACGGGGGGCAACAGATACGCAGTATTTT

J gene: TRBJ2-7
V gene: TRBV7-9
clone size: .
D gene: TRBD1
CDR3 length: 16
CDR3 protein: CASSNRDSAISYEQYF
CDR3 DNA: TGTGCCAGCAGCAACCGGGACAGCGCGATTAGCTACGAGCAGTACTTC

J gene: TRBJ1-2
V gene: TRBV27
clone size: .
D gene: TRBD1
CDR3 length: 14
CDR3 protein: CASSPNAGGYGYTF
CDR3 DNA: TGTGCCAGCAGTCCGAATGCAGGGGGCTATGGCTACACCTTC

J gene: TRBJ1-6
V gene: TRBV9
clone size: .
D gene: .
CDR3 length: 15
CDR3 protein: CASSVEGQLSSPLHF
CDR3 DNA: TGTGCCAGCAGCGTAGAAGGACAGCTGAGTTCACCCCTCCACTTT

J gene: TRBJ1-2
V gene: TRBV27
clone size: .
D gene: TRBD1
CDR3 length: 12
CDR3 protein: CASSDRGYGYTF
CDR3 DNA: TGTGCCAGCTCCGACAGGGGGTATGGCTACACCTTC

J gene: TRBJ1-1
V gene: TRBV10-3
clone size: .
D gene: TRBD1
CDR3 length: 14
CDR3 protein: CAISLNRDRGEAFF
CDR3 DNA: TGTGCCATCAGCCTCAACCGGGACAGGGGTGAAGCTTTCTTT

J gene: TRBJ2-3
V gene: TRBV28
clone size: .
D gene: TRBD2
CDR3 length: 18
CDR3 protein: CASSLGPQRGTRTDTQYF
CDR3 DNA: TGTGCCAGCAGTTTAGGGCCCCAGCGGGGGACCCGCACAGATACGCAGTATTTT

J gene: TRBJ2-7
V gene: TRBV6-6
clone size: .
D gene: TRBD1
CDR3 length: 16
CDR3 protein: CASSHPRTGGDYEQYF
CDR3 DNA: TGTGCCAGCAGTCACCCCCGGACAGGTGGGGACTACGAGCAGTACTTC

J gene: TRBJ2-1
V gene: TRBV27
clone size: .
D gene: TRBD1
CDR3 length: 15
CDR3 protein: CATDIKQGSYNEQFF
CDR3 DNA: TGTGCCACCGATATAAAACAGGGGTCCTACAATGAGCAGTTCTTC

J gene: TRBJ1-3
V gene: TRBV5-1
clone size: .
D gene: .
CDR3 length: 15
CDR3 protein: CASSLGGSPGNTIYF
CDR3 DNA: TGCGCCAGCAGCTTGGGCGGTTCCCCTGGAAACACCATATATTTT

J gene: TRBJ2-1
V gene: TRBV5-1
clone size: .
D gene: TRBD1
CDR3 length: 14
CDR3 protein: CASSPGTGYNEQFF
CDR3 DNA: TGCGCCAGCAGCCCGGGGACAGGTTACAATGAGCAGTTCTTC

J gene: TRBJ1-6
V gene: TRBV2
clone size: few
D gene: TRBD1
CDR3 length: 14
CDR3 protein: CASRADRGYSPLHF
CDR3 DNA: TGTGCCAGCAGGGCGGACAGGGGGTATTCACCCCTCCACTTT

J gene: TRBJ2-3
V gene: TRBV11-3
clone size: .
D gene: .
CDR3 length: 14
CDR3 protein: CASSLEEDSRTQYF
CDR3 DNA: TGTGCCAGCAGCTTAGAAGAGGACAGCCGTACGCAGTATTTT

J gene: TRBJ1-3
V gene: TRBV19
clone size: .
D gene: .
CDR3 length: 17
CDR3 protein: CASTKWETGSSGNTIYF
CDR3 DNA: TGTGCCAGTACCAAGTGGGAAACAGGATCCTCTGGAAACACCATATATTTT

J gene: TRBJ2-4
V gene: TRBV6-5
clone size: .
D gene: TRBD1
CDR3 length: 16
CDR3 protein: CASSYKGQTAKNIQYF
CDR3 DNA: TGTGCCAGCAGTTACAAGGGACAGACAGCCAAAAACATTCAGTACTTC

J gene: TRBJ2-3
V gene: TRBV7-2
clone size: .
D gene: .
CDR3 length: 13
CDR3 protein: CASSLSSGSVGGF
CDR3 DNA: TGTGCCAGCAGCTTAAGTTCCGGTAGTGTAGGGGGTTTT

J gene: TRBJ2-7
V gene: TRBV7-9
clone size: .
D gene: .
CDR3 length: 13
CDR3 protein: CASNGVDSYEQYF
CDR3 DNA: TGTGCCAGCAACGGTGTGGACAGCTACGAGCAGTACTTC

J gene: TRBJ1-6
V gene: TRBV4-1
clone size: .
D gene: TRBD1
CDR3 length: 19
CDR3 protein: CASSQDRGTGRPPDSPLHF
CDR3 DNA: TGCGCCAGCAGCCAAGATAGGGGGACAGGGAGGCCTCCAGATTCACCCCTCCACTTT

J gene: TRBJ2-2
V gene: TRBV27
clone size: once
D gene: .
CDR3 length: 15
CDR3 protein: CASTAPSVRTGELFF
CDR3 DNA: TGTGCCAGCACTGCCCCTAGCGTTCGCACCGGGGAGCTGTTTTTT